These 20 T cell receptor beta chains came from one sample sequenced in a study of blood T cells in healthy people across ages (dated by TCRdb to about 2015). The library was generated by 5' RACE. TCRdb shows the sequencer as Illumina HiSeq 2500. The second PCR ran for roughly 7 to 11 cycles and used a J-beta primer mix along with a sample-barcoded 5' primer. TCRdb reworked the public reads: Q25 trimming with fastp, MiXCR clone assembly, productive beta chains retained. Identical CDR3 proteins give one entry, which carries the most common genes and DNA. The sample yields approximately 880,000 distinct CDR3 sequences; around 48% were counted once. Clones ranked in the top ten supply around 15% of the sample. The material sequenced was blood. The source of these receptors is a young man in good health.

The rearrangement links TRBV20-1 to TRBJ1-2; the D gene is possibly TRBD1 (5 bases). V gave up 3 bases and J gave up 6 bases, with 14 bases separating them. This CDR3 spans 13 amino acids. Germline CDR1 and CDR2: DFQATT and SNEGSKA (reference sequence). The CDR3 spells CSARGPWEHGYTF. The CDR3 DNA follows: TGCAGTGCTAGGGGACCCTGGGAACATGGCTACACCTTC.

V usage is TRBV18 and J usage is TRBJ2-5; possibly TRBD2 for D (6 bases). Germline values: CDR1 KGHSH, CDR2 LQKENI. The CDR3 is 16 amino acids. Trimming cost V 4 bases and J 4 bases, with 19 bases left between them. CDR3 sequence: CASSLGLGLIGETQYF. The CDR3 DNA reads as TGTGCCAGCTCACTGGGACTGGGGCTGATCGGAGAGACCCAGTACTTC.

The V gene is TRBV6-5, the J gene TRBJ2-1, with TRBD2 matching 14 bases. This CDR3 region has 18 residues. With 2 bases clipped from V and 8 bases from J, the junction kept 11 bases outside the gene matches. CDR1 MNHEY and CDR2 SVGAGI come from the germline V gene. Here the CDR3 reads CASSYLRLAGGSGHEQFF. The CDR3 coding sequence is TGTGCCAGCAGTTACCTGCGACTAGCGGGGGGGTCAGGTCATGAGCAGTTCTTC.

V is TRBV29-1 and J is TRBJ2-3; D is perhaps TRBD2 (5 bases). Trimming took off 2 bases at V and 3 bases at J, with 6 bases between the two ends. Germline V gene lookup returns CDR1 SQVTM and CDR2 ANQGSEA. The CDR3 runs 12 residues. CDR3 in amino acids: CSVELATDTQYF. The CDR3 DNA sequence: TGCAGCGTTGAACTAGCTACAGATACGCAGTATTTT.

This clonotype occurred a few times. This chain links TRBV5-1 with TRBJ1-4; a possible D gene is TRBD1 (6 bases). This CDR3 comprises 16 residues. Trimming left V 0 bases short and J 3 bases short, with 12 bases between. Germline CDR1 and CDR2: SGHRS and YFSETQ. The DNA of the CDR3 is TGCGCCAGCAGCTTGGCCGGGGGGACACCTAATGAAAAACTGTTTTTT. The encoded protein is CASSLAGGTPNEKLFF.

This clonotype came up a few times. This chain connects TRBV10-3 to TRBJ2-7; the D is unclear. The CDR3 is 11 residues long. Germline CDR1 ENHRY, CDR2 SYGVKD. The V gene lost 3 bases and the J gene lost 2 bases, with 2 bases spanning the gap. The CDR3 DNA sequence: TGTGCCATCAGTGATGCCTACGAGCAGTACTTC. Its protein product is CAISDAYEQYF.

The rearrangement joins TRBV14 to TRBJ2-5; possibly TRBD2 for D (5 bases). CDR3 length: 17 amino acids. CDR1 is SGHDN and CDR2 is FVKESK in the germline V gene. Trimming left V 3 bases short and J 11 bases short, with 28 bases between. The CDR3 protein is CASSQKSLLRATEKQYF. Written as DNA, the CDR3 is TGTGCCAGCAGCCAGAAGAGCCTACTGAGGGCTACTGAAAAGCAGTACTTC.

This clonotype came up a few times. The rearrangement uses TRBV12-3 or TRBV12-4 and TRBJ2-5; D is possibly TRBD1 (6 bases). CDR3 length: 15 residues. The V gene lost 3 bases and the J gene lost 5 bases, with 16 bases spanning the gap. The CDR3 protein is CASSFSGGSLETQYF. The CDR3 DNA sequence: TGTGCCAGCAGTTTCAGTGGGGGCAGTCTGGAGACCCAGTACTTC.

This clonotype was counted a few times. J is TRBJ2-2 and V is TRBV7-2, with D uncertain. The CDR3 runs 14 residues. Looked up from germline, CDR1 is SGHTA and CDR2 is FQGNSA. The V end was cut by 3 bases, the J end by 2 bases, with 7 bases between. The CDR3 nucleotides are TGTGCCAGCAGCTTGGGCGTCAACACCGGGGAGCTGTTTTTT. It codes for CASSLGVNTGELFF.

V is TRBV20-1 and J is TRBJ1-5, with TRBD1 identical over 9 bases. The V and J ends lost 0 bases and 4 bases, in that order; junction bases with no gene match: 10. Germline V gene lookup returns CDR1 DFQATT and CDR2 SNEGSKA (reference sequence). The CDR3 is 17 residues long. Written as DNA, the CDR3 is TGCAGTGCTAGAGATGGGCAACTGACAGGGGGGAATCAGCCCCAGCATTTT. Translated: CSARDGQLTGGNQPQHF.

This clonotype was picked up many times. The chain employs TRBV3-1 and TRBJ2-5, with a tentative D call TRBD1 (6 bases). Trimming took off 0 bases at V and 2 bases at J, with 13 bases between the two ends. The CDR3 spans 16 residues. CDR1 is LGHDT, CDR2 YNNKEL, per germline (reference sequence). This CDR3 is CASSQDGRGSQETQYF. CDR3 DNA: TGTGCCAGCAGCCAAGATGGCAGGGGCTCACAAGAGACCCAGTACTTC.

V and J are TRBV9 and TRBJ1-1, with D uncertain. CDR3 size: 15 residues. With 0 bases removed from V and 0 bases from J, the gap between germline ends came to 9 bases. Germline CDR1 SGDLS, CDR2 YYNGEE. The CDR3 DNA is TGTGCCAGCAGCGTAGCGTCAGGAATGAACACTGAAGCTTTCTTT. This encodes CASSVASGMNTEAFF.

This clonotype was counted only a few times. V is TRBV7-2 and J is TRBJ2-7; D is unresolved. From germline, CDR1 is SGHTA and CDR2 FQGNSA. This CDR3 comprises 13 residues. Between the trimmed V and J ends, which lost 6 bases and 4 bases, there was a span of 13 bases. Here the CDR3 DNA reads TGTGCCAGCAGGTTAAGGGAAGGTTACGAGCAGTACTTC. Translating it yields CASRLREGYEQYF.

This clonotype was picked up a small number of times. V usage is TRBV5-1 and J usage is TRBJ2-5; weak D call: TRBD2 (5 bases). Germline assignment: CDR1 SGHRS and CDR2 YFSETQ. V was pared by 1 base and J by 11 bases, with 18 bases between. The CDR3 covers 14 residues. CDR3 bases: TGCGCCAGCAGCTTGCTTCTTGCCGGGAATGAGCAGTACTTC. This sequence encodes CASSLLLAGNEQYF.

The V gene is TRBV21-1, the J gene TRBJ1-4; the table's D call, TRBD1, was not checked against the DNA. TRBV21-1 is a pseudogene locus. CDR3 length: 15 residues. DNA of the CDR3: TGTGCCAGCAGCAGATCGACAGTGACTAATGAAAAACTGTTTTTT. As protein: CASSRSTVTNEKLFF.

The chain combines TRBV4-1 with TRBJ2-7, with TRBD1 matching 7 bases. From germline, CDR1 is MGHRA and CDR2 YSYEKL. J was trimmed by 1 base and V by 3 bases; bases with no gene match: 6. The CDR3 sequence is 15 residues long. CDR3: CASSQEQGESYEQYF. Here the CDR3 DNA reads TGCGCCAGCAGCCAGGAGCAGGGGGAATCCTACGAGCAGTACTTC.

A few counts support this clonotype. The genes are TRBV7-9 and TRBJ1-1, with D maybe TRBD1 (5 bases). This CDR3 comprises 13 residues. The V end was cut by 5 bases, the J end by 12 bases, with 19 bases between. Germline values: CDR1 SEHNR, CDR2 FQNEAQ (reference sequence). The CDR3: CASSLFSGTTTFF. CDR3 sequence (DNA): TGTGCCAGCAGCCTCTTTTCCGGGACGACGACTTTCTTT.

J is TRBJ1-1 and V is TRBV3-1, with D perhaps matching TRBD1 (5 bases). Germline values: CDR1 LGHDT, CDR2 YNNKEL (reference sequence). V lost 6 bases and J 5 bases, leaving 16 bases between the germline ends. The CDR3 loop spans 14 amino acids. The CDR3 sequence is CASRGGTLRTEAFF. CDR3 DNA sequence: TGTGCCAGCAGGGGAGGGACGTTGCGGACTGAAGCTTTCTTT. The complete variable domain, with remaining parts taken from reference TRBV3-1 and TRBJ1-1, reads DTAVSQTPKYLVTQMGNDKSIKCEQNLGHDTMYWYKQDSKKFLKIMFSYNNKELIINETVPNRFSPKSPDKAHLNLHINSLELGDSAVYFCASRGGTLRTEAFFGQGTRLTVV.

V is TRBV5-1 and J is TRBJ1-5; a weak D match, TRBD1 (5 bases). Trimming cost V 1 base and J 7 bases, with 9 bases left between them. Germline V CDR1 and CDR2: SGHRS, YFSETQ. The CDR3 totals 13 residues. Here the CDR3 DNA reads TGCGCCAGCAGCTTGATAGGGGACCAGCCCCAGCATTTT. The encoded protein is CASSLIGDQPQHF.

This clonotype was found a few times. This rearrangement joins TRBV6-1 to TRBJ2-4; D ambiguous. V dropped 3 bases and J dropped 1 base, with 10 bases sitting between them. CDR3 length equals 15 residues. In germline, CDR1 is MNHNS, CDR2 SASEGT. CDR3 bases: TGTGCCAGCAGTGAGGGAAGGGCGGCCAAAAACATTCAGTACTTC. Translated: CASSEGRAAKNIQYF.